The source of this T cell receptor (beta chain) is a study of blood T cell repertoires in COVID-19. Overall study: COVID-19 samples, acute and convalescent, were from the United States, Italy and Spain.

Using immunoSEQ multiplex PCR, the repertoire was profiled, and TCRdb retains in-frame clones only, with some absent. Of 45,000 to 55,000 clones listed, over 65% are singletons. This CDR3 is 15 amino acids long. Trimming at V came to 3 bases and at J to 7 bases, leaving 5 bases not matched to a gene. CDR1 KGHSH and CDR2 LQKENI come from the germline V gene. The TCR sequence derives from a human donor in a cohort sampled during active COVID-19. The material sequenced was peripheral blood. The rearrangement joins TRBV18 to TRBJ1-6, with TRBD1 identical over 8 bases. CDR3 nucleotides: TGTGCCAGCTCACCGGCCAGGGGGCAGAATTCACCCCTCCACTTT. It codes for CASSPARGQNSPLHF.